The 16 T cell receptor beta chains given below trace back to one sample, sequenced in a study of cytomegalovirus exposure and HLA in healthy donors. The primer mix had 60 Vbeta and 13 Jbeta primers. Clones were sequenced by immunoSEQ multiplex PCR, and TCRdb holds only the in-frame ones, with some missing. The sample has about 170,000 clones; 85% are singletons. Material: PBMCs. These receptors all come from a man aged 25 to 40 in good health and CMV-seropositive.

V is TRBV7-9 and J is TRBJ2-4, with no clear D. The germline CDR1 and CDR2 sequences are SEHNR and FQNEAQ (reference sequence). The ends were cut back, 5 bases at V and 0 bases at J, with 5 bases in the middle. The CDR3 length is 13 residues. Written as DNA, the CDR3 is TGTGCCAGCAGCCCTGTAGCCAAAAACATTCAGTACTTC. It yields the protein CASSPVAKNIQYF.

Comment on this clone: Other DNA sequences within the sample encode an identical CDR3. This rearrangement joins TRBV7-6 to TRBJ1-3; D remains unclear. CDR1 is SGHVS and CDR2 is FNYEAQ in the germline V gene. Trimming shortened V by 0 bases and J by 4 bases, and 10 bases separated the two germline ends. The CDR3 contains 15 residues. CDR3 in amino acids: CASSLARGEGNTIYF. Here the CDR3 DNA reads TGTGCCAGCAGCTTAGCCCGTGGAGAGGGAAACACCATATATTTT.

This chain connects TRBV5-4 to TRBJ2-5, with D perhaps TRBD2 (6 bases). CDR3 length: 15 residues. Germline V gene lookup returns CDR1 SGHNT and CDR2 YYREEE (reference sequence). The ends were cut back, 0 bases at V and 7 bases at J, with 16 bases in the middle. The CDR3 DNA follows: TGTGCCAGCAGCTTGGGACTAGGGGAGATGGGGACCCAGTACTTC. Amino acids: CASSLGLGEMGTQYF.

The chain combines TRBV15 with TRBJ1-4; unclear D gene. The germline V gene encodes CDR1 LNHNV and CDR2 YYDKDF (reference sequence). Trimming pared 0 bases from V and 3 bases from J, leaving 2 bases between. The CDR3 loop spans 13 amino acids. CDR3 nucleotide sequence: TGTGCCACCAGCAGAGACTCTAATGAAAAACTGTTTTTT. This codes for CATSRDSNEKLFF.

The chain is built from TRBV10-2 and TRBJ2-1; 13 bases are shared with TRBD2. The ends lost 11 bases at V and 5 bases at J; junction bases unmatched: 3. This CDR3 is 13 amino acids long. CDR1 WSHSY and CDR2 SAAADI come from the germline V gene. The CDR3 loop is CAGGTSGNNEQFF. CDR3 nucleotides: TGCGCCGGCGGGACTAGCGGGAACAATGAGCAGTTCTTC.

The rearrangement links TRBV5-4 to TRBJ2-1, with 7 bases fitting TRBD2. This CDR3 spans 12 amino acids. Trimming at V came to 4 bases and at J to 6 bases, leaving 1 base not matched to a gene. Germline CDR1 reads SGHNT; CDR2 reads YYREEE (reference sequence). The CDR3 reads CASSPGGNEQFF. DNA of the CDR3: TGTGCCAGCAGCCCGGGGGGCAATGAGCAGTTCTTC. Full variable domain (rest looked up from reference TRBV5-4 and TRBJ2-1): ETGVTQSPTHLIKTRGQQVTLRCSSQSGHNTVSWYQQALGQGPQFIFQYYREEENGRGNFPPRFSGLQFPNYSSELNVNALELDDSALYLCASSPGGNEQFFGPGTRLTVL.

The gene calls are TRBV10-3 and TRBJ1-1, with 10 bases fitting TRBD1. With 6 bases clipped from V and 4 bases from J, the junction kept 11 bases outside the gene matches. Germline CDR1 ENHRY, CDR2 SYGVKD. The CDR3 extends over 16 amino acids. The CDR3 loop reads CAIRPGQGSGLTEAFF. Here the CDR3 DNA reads TGTGCCATCAGACCGGGACAGGGGTCCGGGCTCACTGAAGCTTTCTTT.

CDR3 DNA: TGTGCCAGCAGCTTAGGGGGCGCAGGGGGGGAGACCCAGTACTTC. This codes for CASSLGGAGGETQYF. This chain links TRBV7-6 with TRBJ2-5; TRBD1 might be the D (7 bases). This CDR3 comprises 15 residues. V was clipped by 1 base and J by 5 bases, with 14 bases between them. Germline-derived CDR1 and CDR2 are SGHVS and FNYEAQ.

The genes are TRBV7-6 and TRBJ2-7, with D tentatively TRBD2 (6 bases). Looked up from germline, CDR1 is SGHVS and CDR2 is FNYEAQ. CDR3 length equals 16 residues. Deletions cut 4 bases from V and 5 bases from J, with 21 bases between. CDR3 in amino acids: CASSSRGGAYSNEQYF. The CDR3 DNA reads TGTGCCAGCAGCTCGCGGGGAGGAGCGTATAGTAACGAGCAGTACTTC.

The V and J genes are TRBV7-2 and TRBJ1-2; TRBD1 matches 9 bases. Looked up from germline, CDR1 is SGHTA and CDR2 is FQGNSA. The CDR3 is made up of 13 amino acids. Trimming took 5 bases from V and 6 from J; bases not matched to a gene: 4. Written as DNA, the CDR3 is TGTGCCAGCAGCACAACAGGGGGCGATGGCTACACCTTC. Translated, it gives CASSTTGGDGYTF.

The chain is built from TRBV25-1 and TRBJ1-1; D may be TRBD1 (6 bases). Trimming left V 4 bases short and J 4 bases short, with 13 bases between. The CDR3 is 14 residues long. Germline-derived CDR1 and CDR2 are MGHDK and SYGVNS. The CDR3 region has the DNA TGTGCCAGCAGTGCTCCGGGGGGGGCCACTGAAGCTTTCTTT. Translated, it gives CASSAPGGATEAFF.

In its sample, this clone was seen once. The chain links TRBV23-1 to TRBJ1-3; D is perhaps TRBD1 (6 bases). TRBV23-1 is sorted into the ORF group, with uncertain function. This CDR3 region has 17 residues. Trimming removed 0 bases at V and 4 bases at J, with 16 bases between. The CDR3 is CASSQSNRGAYGNTIYF. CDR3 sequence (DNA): TGCGCCAGCAGTCAATCCAACCGGGGGGCGTACGGAAACACCATATATTTT.

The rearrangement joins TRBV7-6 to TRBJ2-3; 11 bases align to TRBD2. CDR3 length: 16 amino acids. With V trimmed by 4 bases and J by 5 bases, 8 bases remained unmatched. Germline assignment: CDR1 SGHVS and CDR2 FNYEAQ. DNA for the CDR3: TGTGCCAGCAGCTCTAGCCTAGCGGGAGGAGTAGATACGCAGTATTTT. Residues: CASSSSLAGGVDTQYF.

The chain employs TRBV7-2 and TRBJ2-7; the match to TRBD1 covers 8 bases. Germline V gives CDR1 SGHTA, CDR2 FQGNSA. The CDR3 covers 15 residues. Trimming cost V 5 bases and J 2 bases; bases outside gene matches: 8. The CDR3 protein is CASSPQTGVAYEQYF. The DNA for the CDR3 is TGTGCCAGCAGCCCCCAGACAGGGGTCGCCTACGAGCAGTACTTC.

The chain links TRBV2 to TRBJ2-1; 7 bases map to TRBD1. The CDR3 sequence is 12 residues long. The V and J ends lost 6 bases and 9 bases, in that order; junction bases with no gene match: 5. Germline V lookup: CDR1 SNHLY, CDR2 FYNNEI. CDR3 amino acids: CASRFTGAEQFF. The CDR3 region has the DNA TGTGCCAGCAGGTTTACAGGGGCTGAGCAGTTCTTC.

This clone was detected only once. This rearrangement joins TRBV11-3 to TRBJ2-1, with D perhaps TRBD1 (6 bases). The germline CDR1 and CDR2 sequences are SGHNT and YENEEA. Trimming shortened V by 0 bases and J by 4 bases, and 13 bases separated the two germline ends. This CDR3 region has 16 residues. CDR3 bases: TGTGCCAGCAGCTTAGATCTGGACAGCCCTTACAATGAGCAGTTCTTC. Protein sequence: CASSLDLDSPYNEQFF.